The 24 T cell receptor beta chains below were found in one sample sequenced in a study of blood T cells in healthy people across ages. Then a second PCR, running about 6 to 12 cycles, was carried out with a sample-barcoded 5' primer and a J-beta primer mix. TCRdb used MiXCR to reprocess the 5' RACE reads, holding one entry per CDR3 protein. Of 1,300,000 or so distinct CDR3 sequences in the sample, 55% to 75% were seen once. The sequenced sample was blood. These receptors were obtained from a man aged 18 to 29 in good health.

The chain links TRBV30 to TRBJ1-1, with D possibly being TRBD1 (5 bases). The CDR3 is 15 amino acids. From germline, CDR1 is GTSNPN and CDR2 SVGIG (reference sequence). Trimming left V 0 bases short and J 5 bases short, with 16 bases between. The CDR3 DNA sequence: TGTGCCTGGAGTGTGGGGCAGCTGGGCACGACTGAAGCTTTCTTT. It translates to CAWSVGQLGTTEAFF.

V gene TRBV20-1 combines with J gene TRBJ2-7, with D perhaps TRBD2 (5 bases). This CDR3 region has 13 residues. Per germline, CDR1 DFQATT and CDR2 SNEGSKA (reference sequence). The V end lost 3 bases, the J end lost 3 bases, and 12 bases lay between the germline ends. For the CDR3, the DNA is TGCAGTGCTAGTCCCGGACTTGACTACGAGCAGTACTTC. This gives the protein CSASPGLDYEQYF.

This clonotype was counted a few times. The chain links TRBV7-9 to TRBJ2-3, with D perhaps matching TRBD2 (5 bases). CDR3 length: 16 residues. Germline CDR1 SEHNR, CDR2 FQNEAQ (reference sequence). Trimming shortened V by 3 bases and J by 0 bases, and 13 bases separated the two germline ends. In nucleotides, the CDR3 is TGTGCCAGCAGCTTTGACTACCGATCTAGCACAGATACGCAGTATTTT. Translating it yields CASSFDYRSSTDTQYF.

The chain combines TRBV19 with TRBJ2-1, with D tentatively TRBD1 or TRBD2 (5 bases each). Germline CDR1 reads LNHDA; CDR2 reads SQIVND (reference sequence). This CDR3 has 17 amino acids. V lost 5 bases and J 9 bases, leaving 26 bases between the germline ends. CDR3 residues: CASSSHIPGRRWGEQFF. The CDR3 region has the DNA TGTGCCAGTAGTTCGCACATTCCGGGACGGAGGTGGGGTGAGCAGTTCTTC.

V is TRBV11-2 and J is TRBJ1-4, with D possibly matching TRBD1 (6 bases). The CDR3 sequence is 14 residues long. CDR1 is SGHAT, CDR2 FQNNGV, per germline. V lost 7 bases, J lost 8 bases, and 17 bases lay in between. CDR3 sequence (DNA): TGTGCCAGCACTCAAAGAGGACAGACCGAAAAACTGTTTTTT. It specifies CASTQRGQTEKLFF.

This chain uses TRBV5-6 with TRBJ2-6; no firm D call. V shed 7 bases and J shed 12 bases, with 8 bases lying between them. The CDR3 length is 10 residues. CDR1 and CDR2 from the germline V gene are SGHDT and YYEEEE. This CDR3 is CASDQVVLTF. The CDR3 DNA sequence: TGTGCCAGCGACCAGGTCGTCCTGACTTTC.

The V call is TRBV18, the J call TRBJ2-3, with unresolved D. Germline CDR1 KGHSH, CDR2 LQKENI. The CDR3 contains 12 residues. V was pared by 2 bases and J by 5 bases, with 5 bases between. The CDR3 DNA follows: TGTGCCAGCTCACCAAACCAAGATACGCAGTATTTT. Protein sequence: CASSPNQDTQYF.

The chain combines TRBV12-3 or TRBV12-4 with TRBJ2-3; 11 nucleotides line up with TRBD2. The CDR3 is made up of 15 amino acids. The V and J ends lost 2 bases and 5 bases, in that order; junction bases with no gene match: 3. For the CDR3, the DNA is TGTGCCAGCAGTTTAACTAGCGGGAGAGGAGATACGCAGTATTTT. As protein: CASSLTSGRGDTQYF.

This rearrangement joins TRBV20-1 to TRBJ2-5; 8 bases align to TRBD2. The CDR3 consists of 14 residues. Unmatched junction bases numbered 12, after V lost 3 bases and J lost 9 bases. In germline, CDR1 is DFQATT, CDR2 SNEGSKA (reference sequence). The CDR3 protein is CSARGLDPSHSQYF. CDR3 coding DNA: TGCAGTGCTAGGGGACTAGACCCTTCGCACTCCCAGTACTTC.

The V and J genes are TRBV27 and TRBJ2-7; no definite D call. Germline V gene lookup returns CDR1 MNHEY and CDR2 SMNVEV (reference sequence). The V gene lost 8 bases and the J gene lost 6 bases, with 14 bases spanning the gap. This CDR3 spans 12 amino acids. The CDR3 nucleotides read TGTGCCAGCGGGATGGGGTCGAGCGAGCAGTACTTC. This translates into CASGMGSSEQYF.

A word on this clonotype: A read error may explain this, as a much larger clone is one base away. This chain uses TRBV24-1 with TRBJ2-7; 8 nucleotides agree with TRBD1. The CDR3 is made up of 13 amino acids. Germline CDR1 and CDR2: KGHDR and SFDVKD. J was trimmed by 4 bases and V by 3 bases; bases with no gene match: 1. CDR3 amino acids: CATSDGDRYEQYF. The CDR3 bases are TGTGCCACCAGTGATGGGGACAGGTACGAGCAGTACTTC.

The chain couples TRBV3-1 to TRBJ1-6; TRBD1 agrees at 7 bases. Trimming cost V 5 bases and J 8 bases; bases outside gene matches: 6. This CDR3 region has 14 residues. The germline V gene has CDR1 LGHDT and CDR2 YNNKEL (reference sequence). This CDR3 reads CASSDRDGDSPLHF. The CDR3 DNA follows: TGTGCCAGCAGCGACAGGGATGGTGATTCACCCCTCCACTTT.

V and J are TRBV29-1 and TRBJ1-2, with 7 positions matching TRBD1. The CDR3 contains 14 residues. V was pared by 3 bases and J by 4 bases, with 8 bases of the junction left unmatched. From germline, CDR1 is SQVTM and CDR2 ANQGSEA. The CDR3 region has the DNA TGCAGCGTTGAGATGACAGGGCAGGGCTATGGCTACACCTTC. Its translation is CSVEMTGQGYGYTF. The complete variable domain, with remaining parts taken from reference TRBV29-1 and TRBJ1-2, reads SAVISQKPSRDICQRGTSLTIQCQVDSQVTMMFWYRQQPGQSLTLIATANQGSEATYESGFVIDKFPISRPNLTFSTLTVSNMSPEDSSIYLCSVEMTGQGYGYTFGSGTRLTVV.

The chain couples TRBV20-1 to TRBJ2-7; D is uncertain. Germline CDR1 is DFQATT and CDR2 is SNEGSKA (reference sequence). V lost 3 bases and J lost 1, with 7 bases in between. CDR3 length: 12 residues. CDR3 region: CSASSWSYEQYF. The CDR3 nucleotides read TGCAGTGCTAGCTCCTGGTCCTACGAGCAGTACTTC.

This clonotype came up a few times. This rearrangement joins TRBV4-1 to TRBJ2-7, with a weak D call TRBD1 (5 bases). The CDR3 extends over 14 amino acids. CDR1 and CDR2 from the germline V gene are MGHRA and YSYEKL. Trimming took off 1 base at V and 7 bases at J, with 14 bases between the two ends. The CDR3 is CASSQGSRAAEQYF. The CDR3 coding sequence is TGCGCCAGCAGCCAAGGGTCCAGGGCGGCTGAGCAGTACTTC.

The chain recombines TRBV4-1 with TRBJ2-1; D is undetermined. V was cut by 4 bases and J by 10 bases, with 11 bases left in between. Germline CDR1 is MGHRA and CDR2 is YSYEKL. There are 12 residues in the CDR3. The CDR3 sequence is CASSRTGWEQFF. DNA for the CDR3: TGCGCCAGCAGCCGAACTGGGTGGGAGCAGTTCTTC.

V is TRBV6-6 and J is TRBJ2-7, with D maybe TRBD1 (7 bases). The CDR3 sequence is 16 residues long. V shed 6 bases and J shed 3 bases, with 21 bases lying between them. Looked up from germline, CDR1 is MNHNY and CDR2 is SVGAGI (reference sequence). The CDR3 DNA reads TGTGCCAGCAGCAAGGGGGGCGGGACAGTTCTCTACGAGCAGTACTTC. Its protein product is CASSKGGGTVLYEQYF.

The CDR3 DNA sequence: TGTGCCAGCAGTTTATCAGCGGCACCAAACACCGGGGAGCTGTTTTTT. This codes for CASSLSAAPNTGELFF. The V gene is TRBV28, the J gene TRBJ2-2; the D gene is possibly TRBD2 (5 bases). With 1 base removed from V and 2 bases from J, the gap between germline ends came to 11 bases. This CDR3 is built from 16 residues. In germline, CDR1 is MDHEN, CDR2 SYDVKM.

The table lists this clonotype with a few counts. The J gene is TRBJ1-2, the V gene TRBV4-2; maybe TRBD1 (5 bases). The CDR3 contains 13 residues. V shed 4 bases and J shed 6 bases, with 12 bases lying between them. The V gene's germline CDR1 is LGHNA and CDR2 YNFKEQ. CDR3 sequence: CASSPYRLDGYTF. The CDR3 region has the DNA TGTGCCAGCAGCCCTTACAGGTTAGATGGCTACACCTTC.

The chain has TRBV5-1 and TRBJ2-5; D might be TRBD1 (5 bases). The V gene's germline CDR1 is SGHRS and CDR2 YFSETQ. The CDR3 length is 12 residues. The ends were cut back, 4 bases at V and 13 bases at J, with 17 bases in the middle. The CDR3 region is CASSPTGQPLYF. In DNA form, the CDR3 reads TGCGCCAGCAGCCCGACTGGACAACCTCTGTACTTC.

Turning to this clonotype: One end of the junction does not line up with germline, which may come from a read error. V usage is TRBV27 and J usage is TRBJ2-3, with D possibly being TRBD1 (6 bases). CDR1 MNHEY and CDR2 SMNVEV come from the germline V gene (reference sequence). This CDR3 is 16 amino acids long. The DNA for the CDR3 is TGTGCCAGCAGTCTACTGACAGGTTCTAGCACAGATGCGCAGTATTTT. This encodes CASSLLTGSSTDAQYF.

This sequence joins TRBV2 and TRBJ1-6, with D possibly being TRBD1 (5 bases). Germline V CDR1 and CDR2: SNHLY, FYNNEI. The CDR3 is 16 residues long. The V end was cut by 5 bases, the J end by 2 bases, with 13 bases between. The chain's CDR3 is CASSTSAGPYNSPLHF. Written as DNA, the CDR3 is TGTGCCAGCAGTACCAGTGCAGGGCCCTATAATTCACCCCTCCACTTT.

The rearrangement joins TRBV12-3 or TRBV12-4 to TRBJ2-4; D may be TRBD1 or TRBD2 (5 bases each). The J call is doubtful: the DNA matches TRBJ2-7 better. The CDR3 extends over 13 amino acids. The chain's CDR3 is CASLQEGNYEQYF. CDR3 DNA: TGTGCCAGCCTACAAGAGGGGAACTACGAGCAGTACTTC.

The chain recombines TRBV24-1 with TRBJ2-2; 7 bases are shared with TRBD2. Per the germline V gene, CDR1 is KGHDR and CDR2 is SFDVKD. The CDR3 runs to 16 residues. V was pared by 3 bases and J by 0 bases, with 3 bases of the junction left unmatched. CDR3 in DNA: TGTGCCACCAGTGATGTGAGCGGGACGAACACCGGGGAGCTGTTTTTT. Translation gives CATSDVSGTNTGELFF.